The 22 T cell receptor beta chains given below trace back to one sample, sequenced in a study of type 1 and type 2 diabetes patients. Genomic DNA was the PCR template. Amplification of the beta chain CDR3 used 30 forward and 13 reverse multiplex primers. MiXCR was run by TCRdb on the multiplex PCR reads, yielding one entry per CDR3 protein. The sample records a few hundred thousand distinct CDR3 sequences, 40% to 50% being singletons. Sequences were obtained from peripheral blood mononuclear cells (PBMCs). Receptor source: a man in his late teens or twenties with type 2 diabetes.

In this sample, this clonotype turned up a few times. V is TRBV19 and J is TRBJ1-2; D possibly corresponds to TRBD1 (5 bases). The CDR3 covers 13 residues. CDR1 is LNHDA and CDR2 is SQIVND in the germline V gene (reference sequence). V was clipped by 7 bases and J by 7 bases, with 16 bases between them. The CDR3 DNA reads TGTGCCAGTATGGAAGGGAGGGGCCGTGGCTACACCTTC. The encoded protein is CASMEGRGRGYTF.

This clonotype was seen a handful of times. DNA for the CDR3: TGTGCCAGCAGCTTAAGGGGAGCGGGCGATGAGCAGTTCTTC. Protein sequence: CASSLRGAGDEQFF. This chain connects TRBV7-2 to TRBJ2-1, with TRBD2 as a possible D gene (6 bases). In germline, CDR1 is SGHTA, CDR2 FQGNSA. Trimming left V 2 bases short and J 8 bases short, with 13 bases between. This CDR3 spans 14 amino acids.

This clonotype turned up a few times. The chain couples TRBV30 to TRBJ1-1; unclear D gene. Trimming took 4 bases from V and 4 from J, leaving 16 bases between them. This CDR3 spans 14 amino acids. Germline V CDR1 and CDR2: GTSNPN, SVGIG (reference sequence). CDR3 sequence reads: CAWNPQTWSTEAFF. The DNA for the CDR3 is TGTGCCTGGAATCCCCAGACTTGGTCCACTGAAGCTTTCTTT.

Only one count was recorded for this clonotype. The junction shows a germline mismatch at one end, possibly a read error. This chain joins TRBV2 and TRBJ2-1, with 8 bases fitting TRBD2. Germline V gene lookup returns CDR1 SNHLY and CDR2 FYNNEI. The CDR3 spans 17 residues. The CDR3 bases are TGTGCCATCAGTGACCCCGGGGGGGCAAGCTCCTACAATGAGCAGTTCTTC. Its translation is CAISDPGGASSYNEQFF.

The gene calls are TRBV6-6 and TRBJ1-1, with a weak D call TRBD1 (6 bases). The germline gives CDR1 MNHNY, CDR2 SVGAGI (reference sequence). The CDR3 consists of 13 residues. V gave up 2 bases and J gave up 6 bases, with 10 bases separating them. Here the CDR3 reads CASSYGGRPEAFF. Here the CDR3 DNA reads TGTGCCAGCAGTTACGGGGGGCGACCTGAAGCTTTCTTT.

The chain combines TRBV10-3 with TRBJ1-1, with TRBD1 as a possible D gene (5 bases). The length of the CDR3 is 14 residues. Trimming removed 3 bases from V and 5 bases from J, with 13 bases in between. Germline CDR1 reads ENHRY; CDR2 reads SYGVKD. The CDR3 DNA follows: TGTGCCATCAGTGAAGGCAGGGAATGGACTGAAGCTTTCTTT. Protein sequence: CAISEGREWTEAFF.

Many counts were recorded for this clonotype. V is TRBV2 and J is TRBJ2-2; 7 nucleotides align to TRBD1. Trimming took 8 bases from V and 6 from J; bases not matched to a gene: 9. The germline V gene encodes CDR1 SNHLY and CDR2 FYNNEI. The CDR3 totals 14 residues. This CDR3 is CASRYLTGPGELFF. The CDR3 region has the DNA TGTGCCAGCCGGTACTTGACAGGGCCCGGGGAGCTGTTTTTT. Full variable domain (missing parts from reference TRBV2 and TRBJ2-2): EPEVTQTPSHQVTQMGQEVILRCVPISNHLYFYWYRQILGQKVEFLVSFYNNEISEKSEIFDDQFSVERPDGSNFTLKIRSTKLEDSAMYFCASRYLTGPGELFFGEGSRLTVL.

This clonotype has just one count. This CDR3 reads CASSPWTSGEQETQYF. The CDR3 DNA is TGTGCCAGCAGTCCTTGGACTAGCGGAGAGCAAGAGACCCAGTACTTC. V and J are TRBV6-2 or TRBV6-3 and TRBJ2-5; 10 bases are a match to TRBD2. Germline loops: CDR1 MNHEY, CDR2 SVGEGT. The CDR3 contains 16 residues. Unmatched junction bases numbered 8, after V lost 5 bases and J lost 2 bases.

This sequence joins TRBV25-1 and TRBJ2-7; either TRBD1 or TRBD2 may supply D (5 bases each). The germline CDR1 and CDR2 sequences are MGHDK and SYGVNS. The CDR3 contains 15 residues. Deletions cut 2 bases from V and 0 bases from J, with 11 bases between. Here the CDR3 DNA reads TGTGCCAGCAGTGAAACCGGGGCCCGCTCCTACGAGCAGTACTTC. It encodes CASSETGARSYEQYF.

This clonotype occurred a few times. The gene calls are TRBV5-1 and TRBJ2-2, with D unresolved. CDR3 length: 12 residues. The germline V gene has CDR1 SGHRS and CDR2 YFSETQ. Trimming stripped 5 bases from V and 5 bases from J, with 7 bases between. This chain's CDR3 is CASRGLTGELFF. As DNA, the CDR3 is TGCGCCAGCAGGGGGTTGACCGGGGAGCTGTTTTTT. Combining the CDR3 with reference TRBV5-1 and TRBJ2-2 gives the whole variable domain KAGVTQTPRYLIKTRGQQVTLSCSPISGHRSVSWYQQTPGQGLQFLFEYFSETQRNKGNFPGRFSGRQFSNSRSEMNVSTLELGDSALYLCASRGLTGELFFGEGSRLTVL.

Concerning this clonotype itself: With a much larger clone just one base away, this may be a read error. CDR3 region: CASSLGDGPRAPLHF. The CDR3 coding sequence is TGTGCCAGCAGCTTAGGGGACGGGCCCAGGGCACCCCTCCACTTT. V usage is TRBV13 and J usage is TRBJ1-6, with TRBD1 as a possible D gene (5 bases). The CDR3 sequence is 15 residues long. CDR1 is PRHDT and CDR2 is FYEKMQ in the germline V gene (reference sequence). The V end lost 0 bases, the J end lost 11 bases, and 14 bases lay between the germline ends.

CDR3 coding DNA: TGTGCCACTGGCCTCGACACTGAAGCTTTCTTT. This gives the protein CATGLDTEAFF. The chain employs TRBV7-4 and TRBJ1-1; the D is unclear. Germline CDR1 SGHVT, CDR2 SQSDAQ. Trimming pared 10 bases from V and 3 bases from J, leaving 9 bases between. CDR3 length: 11 amino acids.

This clonotype occurred a few times. V gene TRBV19 combines with J gene TRBJ2-3; no definite D call. The length of the CDR3 is 14 residues. V lost 5 bases and J 2 bases, leaving 11 bases between the germline ends. Germline V lookup: CDR1 LNHDA, CDR2 SQIVND (reference sequence). CDR3 protein: CASSAGRTTDTQYF. DNA for the CDR3: TGTGCCAGTAGTGCAGGCAGGACCACAGATACGCAGTATTTT.

In the case of this clonotype: A single base separates this from a much larger clone, so it may be a read error. The chain joins TRBV30 to TRBJ2-7; D remains unclear. This CDR3 has 12 residues. V lost 4 bases, J lost 3 bases, and 10 bases lay in between. Germline CDR1 is GTSNPN and CDR2 is SVGIG (reference sequence). The CDR3 region is CAWMSGDYEQYF. CDR3 nucleotide sequence: TGTGCCTGGATGTCTGGGGACTACGAGCAGTACTTC.

V gene TRBV9 combines with J gene TRBJ2-5; TRBD2 agrees at 8 bases. With V trimmed by 3 bases and J by 1 base, 2 bases remained unmatched. Germline CDR1 is SGDLS and CDR2 is YYNGEE. The CDR3 runs 14 residues. The CDR3: CASSGSGGQETQYF. The CDR3 nucleotides are TGTGCCAGCAGCGGGAGCGGGGGCCAAGAGACCCAGTACTTC.

Note on this clonotype: The junction departs from germline at one end; a sequencing error may be responsible. The J gene is TRBJ1-1, the V gene TRBV7-8; TRBD1 matches at 8 bases. Germline CDR1 and CDR2: SGHVS and FQNEAQ. The CDR3 is made up of 14 amino acids. The DNA of the CDR3 is TGTGCCATCAGCCCCGGGACAGGTAACACTGAAGCTTTCTTT. As protein: CAISPGTGNTEAFF.

The gene calls are TRBV7-2 and TRBJ2-5; 9 bases agree with TRBD2. The CDR3 extends over 17 amino acids. CDR1 is SGHTA and CDR2 is FQGNSA in the germline V gene. The junction had 11 bases not matched to a gene; V was cut back by 2 bases and J by 4 bases. The CDR3 loop reads CASSLLNAGGRPETQYF. CDR3 sequence (DNA): TGTGCCAGCAGCTTACTAAATGCGGGGGGGCGCCCAGAGACCCAGTACTTC.

This clonotype was recorded a few times. The V gene is TRBV7-3, the J gene TRBJ2-5, with D unresolved. With 4 bases removed from V and 1 base from J, the gap between germline ends came to 10 bases. Germline values: CDR1 SGHTA, CDR2 FQGTGA. The CDR3 totals 14 residues. In DNA form, the CDR3 reads TGTGCCAGCAGCTCACCAGGAATCCAAGAGACCCAGTACTTC. Amino acid sequence: CASSSPGIQETQYF.

The rearrangement links TRBV6-4 to TRBJ2-3; D is undetermined. Germline V lookup: CDR1 MRHNA, CDR2 SNTAGT. This CDR3 is built from 15 residues. The V and J ends lost 4 bases and 2 bases respectively, with 13 bases between them. The CDR3 sequence: CASSGRSAFTDTQYF. DNA of the CDR3: TGTGCCAGCAGTGGTCGGTCCGCATTCACAGATACGCAGTATTTT.

Only a few counts were recorded for this clonotype. The chain links TRBV27 to TRBJ2-7; D uncertain. V was clipped by 5 bases and J by 0 bases, with 14 bases between them. Germline V gene lookup returns CDR1 MNHEY and CDR2 SMNVEV (reference sequence). CDR3 length: 15 residues. The CDR3: CASSGKGLGSYEQYF. CDR3 coding DNA: TGTGCCAGCAGTGGGAAGGGTTTGGGCTCCTACGAGCAGTACTTC.

V usage is TRBV20-1 and J usage is TRBJ2-1; TRBD2 aligns across 10 bases. This CDR3 is 13 amino acids long. V was pared by 3 bases and J by 7 bases, with 3 bases of the junction left unmatched. The germline V gene encodes CDR1 DFQATT and CDR2 SNEGSKA (reference sequence). The CDR3 nucleotides read TGCAGTGCTAGGCTAGCGGGAGATAATGAGCAGTTCTTC. Residues: CSARLAGDNEQFF.

The chain employs TRBV7-2 and TRBJ2-3; D may be TRBD2 (6 bases). Germline lookup yields CDR1 SGHTA and CDR2 FQGNSA. Trimming shortened V by 6 bases and J by 2 bases, and 9 bases separated the two germline ends. The CDR3 consists of 13 residues. CDR3 amino acids: CASRGTYTDTQYF. The CDR3, as DNA: TGTGCCAGCAGAGGGACTTACACAGATACGCAGTATTTT. Complete variable domain (other parts from reference TRBV7-2 and TRBJ2-3): GAGVSQSPSNKVTEKGKDVELRCDPISGHTALYWYRQSLGQGLEFLIYFQGNSAPDKSGLPSDRFSAERTGGSVSTLTIQRTQQEDSAVYLCASRGTYTDTQYFGPGTRLTVL.